Listed below are T cell receptor beta chains from one sample, sequenced in a study. TCRdb re-analysed the RT-PCR reads in MiXCR, keeping a single row per CDR3 protein. The sample includes more than 550,000 distinct CDR3 sequences, 14% of them seen just once. The sequenced material came from memory CD4+ T cells from blood. The receptors originated from a female donor in good health, serving as a healthy control. Both conserved end residues are part of each CDR3. The D gene is left open where the match is weak. Size values are once, few and many counts, or a class for expanded clones, and some rows have none.

abundance: NA
j_gene: TRBJ2-2
v_gene: TRBV7-9
d_gene: TRBD1
CDR3aa: CASPDRDTGELFF
CDR3nt: TGTGCCAGCCCGGACAGGGACACCGGGGAGCTGTTTTTT

abundance: many
j_gene: TRBJ2-2
v_gene: TRBV29-1
d_gene: NA
CDR3aa: CSVVGRPPSGELFF
CDR3nt: TGCAGCGTTGTGGGGAGACCGCCAAGCGGGGAGCTGTTTTTT

abundance: NA
j_gene: TRBJ2-1
v_gene: TRBV6-6
d_gene: NA
CDR3aa: CASSYSAREGGRRNEQFF
CDR3nt: TGTGCCAGCAGTTACTCTGCAAGAGAGGGGGGGCGCAGGAATGAGCAGTTCTTC

abundance: many
j_gene: TRBJ2-1
v_gene: TRBV20-1
d_gene: NA
CDR3aa: CSARRYNEQFF
CDR3nt: TGCAGTGCCCGGAGGTACAATGAGCAGTTCTTC

abundance: medium-sized
j_gene: TRBJ2-1
v_gene: TRBV6-5
d_gene: TRBD2
CDR3aa: CASRYTLAGAYNEQFF
CDR3nt: TGTGCCAGCAGATATACCTTAGCGGGAGCCTACAATGAGCAGTTCTTC

abundance: many
j_gene: TRBJ1-5
v_gene: TRBV4-2
d_gene: NA
CDR3aa: CASSQDRSKQPQHF
CDR3nt: TGTGCCAGCAGCCAAGATCGGTCCAAACAGCCCCAGCATTTT

abundance: NA
j_gene: TRBJ2-3
v_gene: TRBV6-6
d_gene: TRBD2
CDR3aa: CASSYQGLAGSTDTQYF
CDR3nt: TGTGCCAGCAGTTACCAAGGACTAGCGGGAAGCACAGATACGCAGTATTTT

abundance: many
j_gene: TRBJ2-7
v_gene: TRBV9
d_gene: NA
CDR3aa: CASSVGDPSYEQYF
CDR3nt: TGTGCCAGCAGCGTAGGGGACCCCTCCTACGAGCAGTACTTC

abundance: NA
j_gene: TRBJ1-2
v_gene: TRBV5-8
d_gene: NA
CDR3aa: CASSSAPDSNYGYTF
CDR3nt: TGTGCCAGCAGCTCCGCTCCTGACAGCAACTATGGCTACACCTTC

abundance: few
j_gene: TRBJ2-1
v_gene: TRBV12-3/TRBV12-4
d_gene: TRBD2
CDR3aa: CASSPGLAVVNEQFF
CDR3nt: TGTGCCAGCAGCCCCGGACTAGCGGTCGTGAATGAGCAGTTCTTC

abundance: many
j_gene: TRBJ2-7
v_gene: TRBV6-5
d_gene: NA
CDR3aa: CASRLTGTYEQYF
CDR3nt: TGTGCCAGCAGACTCACAGGGACCTACGAGCAGTACTTC

abundance: many
j_gene: TRBJ1-1
v_gene: TRBV12-3/TRBV12-4
d_gene: NA
CDR3aa: CASSVQGVTTEAFF
CDR3nt: TGTGCCAGCAGTGTACAGGGAGTAACCACTGAAGCTTTCTTT

abundance: many
j_gene: TRBJ2-2
v_gene: TRBV5-1
d_gene: TRBD1
CDR3aa: CASTETGGYTGELFF
CDR3nt: TGCGCCAGCACCGAGACAGGGGGCTACACCGGGGAGCTGTTTTTT

abundance: NA
j_gene: TRBJ1-1
v_gene: TRBV29-1
d_gene: NA
CDR3aa: CSVRKTGENTEAFF
CDR3nt: TGCAGCGTTAGGAAGACAGGAGAGAACACTGAAGCTTTCTTT

abundance: NA
j_gene: TRBJ2-2
v_gene: TRBV5-5
d_gene: NA
CDR3aa: CASSLVWRTNTGELFF
CDR3nt: TGTGCCAGCAGCTTGGTGTGGCGTACGAACACCGGGGAGCTGTTTTTT

abundance: many
j_gene: TRBJ2-3
v_gene: TRBV12-3/TRBV12-4
d_gene: NA
CDR3aa: CASSYLSRGNTQYF
CDR3nt: TGTGCCAGCAGTTACCTCTCTCGGGGTAATACGCAGTATTTT

abundance: few
j_gene: TRBJ2-3
v_gene: TRBV5-1
d_gene: NA
CDR3aa: CASSLMVGGADTQYF
CDR3nt: TGCGCCAGCAGCTTGATGGTCGGGGGTGCAGATACGCAGTATTTT

abundance: many
j_gene: TRBJ2-6
v_gene: TRBV5-1
d_gene: NA
CDR3aa: CASSFIGANVLTF
CDR3nt: TGCGCCAGCAGCTTCATTGGGGCCAACGTCCTGACTTTC

abundance: many
j_gene: TRBJ1-2
v_gene: TRBV12-3/TRBV12-4
d_gene: TRBD1
CDR3aa: CASSDRDRGGYTF
CDR3nt: TGTGCCAGCAGTGATCGGGACAGGGGTGGCTACACCTTC

abundance: many
j_gene: TRBJ1-5
v_gene: TRBV6-2/TRBV6-3
d_gene: NA
CDR3aa: CASSSPYLTGRGYGPQHF
CDR3nt: TGTGCCAGCAGTTCTCCTTACTTGACAGGTAGGGGGTATGGGCCCCAGCATTTT

abundance: NA
j_gene: TRBJ2-7
v_gene: TRBV7-2
d_gene: NA
CDR3aa: CASSLGTLTYEQYF
CDR3nt: TGTGCCAGCAGCTTAGGCACGCTCACCTACGAGCAGTACTTC

abundance: many
j_gene: TRBJ2-7
v_gene: TRBV10-2
d_gene: NA
CDR3aa: CASRPDGSSYEQYF
CDR3nt: TGCGCCAGCAGACCCGACGGTAGCTCCTACGAGCAGTACTTC

abundance: few
j_gene: TRBJ2-1
v_gene: TRBV4-3
d_gene: NA
CDR3aa: CASSQVRRGLPYNEQFF
CDR3nt: TGCGCCAGCAGCCAAGTGCGTCGCGGGCTCCCCTACAATGAGCAGTTCTTC

abundance: few
j_gene: TRBJ2-3
v_gene: TRBV5-1
d_gene: TRBD1
CDR3aa: CASSLGQFKTDTQYF
CDR3nt: TGCGCCAGCAGCCTGGGACAGTTCAAGACAGATACGCAGTATTTT

abundance: few
j_gene: TRBJ2-5
v_gene: TRBV25-1
d_gene: TRBD2
CDR3aa: CASSAHPSGRREETQYF
CDR3nt: TGTGCCAGCAGTGCGCATCCTAGCGGGAGGAGAGAGGAGACCCAGTACTTC

abundance: NA
j_gene: TRBJ1-2
v_gene: TRBV29-1
d_gene: TRBD1
CDR3aa: CSVGGQGWYGYTF
CDR3nt: TGCAGCGTTGGGGGACAGGGATGGTATGGCTACACCTTC

abundance: many
j_gene: TRBJ1-6
v_gene: TRBV10-2
d_gene: NA
CDR3aa: CASSEGGSTSPLHF
CDR3nt: TGCGCCAGCAGTGAGGGGGGGTCTACATCACCCCTCCACTTT

abundance: NA
j_gene: TRBJ1-5
v_gene: TRBV12-3/TRBV12-4
d_gene: NA
CDR3aa: CASSLNWRQPQHF
CDR3nt: TGTGCCAGCAGTTTAAACTGGAGGCAGCCCCAGCATTTT

abundance: NA
j_gene: TRBJ2-7
v_gene: TRBV20-1
d_gene: NA
CDR3aa: CSGSTDTYEQYF
CDR3nt: TGCAGTGGTTCGACCGATACCTACGAGCAGTACTTC

abundance: few
j_gene: TRBJ1-5
v_gene: TRBV12-3/TRBV12-4
d_gene: TRBD1
CDR3aa: CASKGQGGQPQHF
CDR3nt: TGTGCCAGCAAAGGACAGGGAGGGCAGCCCCAGCATTTT

abundance: few
j_gene: TRBJ1-2
v_gene: TRBV7-3
d_gene: NA
CDR3aa: CASSLTGQAGVYGYTF
CDR3nt: TGTGCCAGCAGCTTAACCGGGCAGGCTGGGGTATATGGCTACACCTTC

abundance: many
j_gene: TRBJ1-2
v_gene: TRBV6-1
d_gene: NA
CDR3aa: CASRAMGQNYGYTF
CDR3nt: TGTGCCAGCAGGGCAATGGGCCAGAACTATGGCTACACCTTC

abundance: many
j_gene: TRBJ2-3
v_gene: TRBV6-2/TRBV6-3
d_gene: NA
CDR3aa: CASSSQQWGDTQYF
CDR3nt: TGTGCCAGCAGTTCGCAGCAGTGGGGCGATACGCAGTATTTT

abundance: NA
j_gene: TRBJ1-1
v_gene: TRBV20-1
d_gene: NA
CDR3aa: CSARHVSNTEAFF
CDR3nt: TGCAGTGCTAGGCATGTCTCGAACACTGAAGCTTTCTTT

abundance: few
j_gene: TRBJ2-1
v_gene: TRBV9
d_gene: NA
CDR3aa: CASSVAGGTFFF
CDR3nt: NA

abundance: NA
j_gene: TRBJ1-2
v_gene: TRBV7-2
d_gene: NA
CDR3aa: CASSLPGPRGLGYTF
CDR3nt: TGTGCCAGCAGCCTACCGGGCCCAAGGGGTCTTGGCTACACCTTC

abundance: NA
j_gene: TRBJ2-3
v_gene: TRBV7-3
d_gene: NA
CDR3aa: CASSLTYASSTDTQYF
CDR3nt: TGTGCCAGCAGCTTAACGTATGCCTCTAGCACAGATACGCAGTATTTT

abundance: few
j_gene: TRBJ2-1
v_gene: TRBV20-1
d_gene: TRBD2
CDR3aa: CSAPTSLAVGNEQFF
CDR3nt: TGCAGTGCCCCCACATCGCTAGCGGTCGGGAATGAGCAGTTCTTC

abundance: NA
j_gene: TRBJ2-1
v_gene: TRBV20-1
d_gene: NA
CDR3aa: CSANTDTKQFF
CDR3nt: TGCAGTGCTAACACGGATACTAAGCAGTTCTTC

abundance: many
j_gene: TRBJ2-3
v_gene: TRBV20-1
d_gene: TRBD2
CDR3aa: CSARDPAGVTDTQYF
CDR3nt: TGCAGTGCTAGAGACCCCGCGGGAGTAACAGATACGCAGTATTTT

abundance: many
j_gene: TRBJ2-1
v_gene: TRBV7-9
d_gene: NA
CDR3aa: CASSLAGATGREQFF
CDR3nt: TGTGCCAGCAGCTTAGCGGGGGCAACCGGGAGAGAGCAGTTCTTC

abundance: NA
j_gene: TRBJ1-5
v_gene: TRBV28
d_gene: NA
CDR3aa: CASSNRVNQPQHF
CDR3nt: TGTGCCAGCAGCAACAGGGTCAATCAGCCCCAGCATTTT

abundance: many
j_gene: TRBJ1-2
v_gene: TRBV20-1
d_gene: NA
CDR3aa: CSARPRGPSDGYTF
CDR3nt: TGCAGTGCTAGACCCCGAGGCCCTTCGGATGGCTACACCTTC

abundance: few
j_gene: TRBJ1-5
v_gene: TRBV28
d_gene: TRBD1
CDR3aa: CASSPAQGAASQPQHF
CDR3nt: TGTGCCAGCAGTCCGGCACAGGGGGCAGCTTCTCAGCCCCAGCATTTT

abundance: few
j_gene: TRBJ1-2
v_gene: TRBV7-2
d_gene: TRBD1
CDR3aa: CASSFRDRLNYGYTF
CDR3nt: TGTGCCAGCAGCTTCAGGGACAGGCTTAACTATGGCTACACCTTC

abundance: NA
j_gene: TRBJ1-5
v_gene: TRBV6-5
d_gene: NA
CDR3aa: CASRGHIDQPQHF
CDR3nt: TGTGCCAGCAGGGGACATATTGATCAGCCCCAGCATTTT

abundance: NA
j_gene: TRBJ1-1
v_gene: TRBV20-1
d_gene: NA
CDR3aa: CSARVLTEAFF
CDR3nt: TGCAGTGCTAGAGTACTTACTGAAGCTTTCTTT

abundance: many
j_gene: TRBJ1-5
v_gene: TRBV12-3/TRBV12-4
d_gene: NA
CDR3aa: CASSPEGRSNQPQHF
CDR3nt: TGTGCCAGCAGTCCCGAGGGACGCAGCAATCAGCCCCAGCATTTT

abundance: NA
j_gene: TRBJ2-2
v_gene: TRBV4-2
d_gene: NA
CDR3aa: CASSQDEAGAVKLFF
CDR3nt: TGTGCCAGCAGCCAAGATGAGGCCGGGGCTGTGAAATTGTTTTTT

abundance: NA
j_gene: TRBJ1-5
v_gene: TRBV9
d_gene: NA
CDR3aa: CASSVDVTEPQHF
CDR3nt: TGTGCCAGCAGCGTAGACGTAACGGAGCCCCAGCATTTT

abundance: few
j_gene: TRBJ2-4
v_gene: TRBV25-1
d_gene: TRBD1
CDR3aa: CASRPRTGSSKNIQYF
CDR3nt: TGTGCCAGCAGGCCTAGGACAGGGAGTTCCAAAAACATTCAGTACTTC

abundance: few
j_gene: TRBJ2-5
v_gene: TRBV7-2
d_gene: TRBD2
CDR3aa: CASKLAGGETQYF
CDR3nt: TGTGCCAGCAAACTAGCGGGAGGAGAGACCCAGTACTTC

abundance: few
j_gene: TRBJ2-5
v_gene: TRBV24-1
d_gene: TRBD2
CDR3aa: CATSDLGDWGGQETQYF
CDR3nt: TGTGCCACCAGTGATTTGGGGGACTGGGGGGGTCAAGAGACCCAGTACTTC

abundance: NA
j_gene: TRBJ1-6
v_gene: TRBV11-2
d_gene: NA
CDR3aa: CASSSDFNSPLHF
CDR3nt: TGTGCCAGCAGTTCCGATTTTAATTCACCCCTCCACTTT

abundance: many
j_gene: TRBJ2-1
v_gene: TRBV5-1
d_gene: TRBD2
CDR3aa: CASKLAGVPSEQFF
CDR3nt: TGCGCCAGCAAACTAGCGGGAGTTCCTAGTGAGCAGTTCTTC

abundance: NA
j_gene: TRBJ2-3
v_gene: TRBV4-3
d_gene: NA
CDR3aa: CASSQDVGIYTDTQYF
CDR3nt: TGCGCCAGCAGCCAAGATGTGGGGATCTACACAGATACGCAGTATTTT

abundance: NA
j_gene: TRBJ1-1
v_gene: TRBV7-8
d_gene: NA
CDR3aa: CASFRQQRDTEAFF
CDR3nt: TGTGCCAGCTTCCGACAGCAGAGGGACACTGAAGCTTTCTTT

abundance: NA
j_gene: TRBJ1-2
v_gene: TRBV6-2/TRBV6-3
d_gene: NA
CDR3aa: CASSYAGADTF
CDR3nt: TGTGCCAGCAGTTACGCGGGGGCAGACACCTTC